The 26 T cell receptor beta chains given below trace back to one sample, sequenced in a study of cytomegalovirus exposure and HLA in healthy donors. The PCR employed 60 Vbeta primers together with 13 Jbeta primers. Only in-frame clones appear in the TCRdb table, and some are missing; sequencing was by immunoSEQ multiplex PCR. This sample has some 100,000 clones, with 84% found just once. Sequencing was performed on PBMCs. These TCRs come from a woman younger than 35 in good health and CMV-seronegative.

The chain links TRBV4-2 to TRBJ2-3; 9 nucleotides agree with TRBD1. Germline values: CDR1 LGHNA, CDR2 YNFKEQ. There are 16 residues in the CDR3. Losses at the gene ends were 0 bases for V and 1 base for J; bases not matched to a gene: 2. Here the CDR3 DNA reads TGTGCCAGCAGCCAAGAAAGGACAGGGGGCACAGATACGCAGTATTTT. It yields the protein CASSQERTGGTDTQYF.

This clone was seen a few times. The gene calls are TRBV4-1 and TRBJ2-1; 11 nucleotides match TRBD2. The CDR3 runs 19 residues. V shed 10 bases and J 6 bases; nucleotides not matched to a gene: 23. CDR1 MGHRA and CDR2 YSYEKL come from the germline V gene. CDR3 DNA: TGCGCCACCGCGCCGAGGACAGGAACTAGCGGGAGAGAAGGCAATGAGCAGTTCTTC. This encodes CATAPRTGTSGREGNEQFF.

V gene TRBV4-3 combines with J gene TRBJ2-6; D remains unclear. The CDR3 consists of 16 residues. Trimming cost V 1 base and J 0 bases, with 7 bases left between them. Germline loops: CDR1 LGHNA, CDR2 YSLEER. This CDR3 reads CASSQVRDSGANVLTF. The DNA of the CDR3 is TGCGCCAGCAGCCAAGTAAGAGACTCTGGGGCCAACGTCCTGACTTTC.

The chain is built from TRBV5-4 and TRBJ1-2, with TRBD1 as a possible D gene (5 bases). CDR1 and CDR2 from the germline V gene are SGHNT and YYREEE (reference sequence). V was cut by 2 bases and J by 4 bases, with 12 bases left in between. The CDR3 runs to 14 residues. CDR3: CASSFGGMGYGYTF. Written as DNA, the CDR3 is TGTGCCAGCAGCTTTGGGGGGATGGGCTATGGCTACACCTTC.

This chain connects TRBV5-6 to TRBJ2-1, with 8 positions matching TRBD2. The CDR3 totals 19 residues. Germline V gene lookup returns CDR1 SGHDT and CDR2 YYEEEE. After removal of 5 bases from V and 5 bases from J, the junction contained 21 bases not matched to a gene. CDR3 loop: CASSLILLGRASRDNEQFF. The CDR3 bases are TGTGCCAGCAGTTTGATTCTTCTCGGGAGGGCCTCTAGGGACAATGAGCAGTTCTTC.

As concerns this clone: Its ends do not fully match the called genes, so a read error is possible. The chain is built from TRBV7-9 and TRBJ2-5; no clear D. Germline CDR1 is SEHNR and CDR2 is FQNEAQ (reference sequence). The CDR3 spans 12 residues. Here the CDR3 reads CSSSPSEETQYF. The CDR3 coding sequence is TGTTCCAGCAGCCCCTCGGAGGAGACCCAGTACTTC.

This clone was observed a few times. V gene TRBV7-9 combines with J gene TRBJ1-4, with a weak D call TRBD1 (6 bases). Germline V gives CDR1 SEHNR, CDR2 FQNEAQ (reference sequence). The V end was cut by 6 bases, the J end by 7 bases, with 15 bases between. CDR3 size: 14 residues. CDR3 amino acids: CASSLGGAGEKLFF. The CDR3 DNA reads TGTGCCAGCAGTCTAGGGGGGGCTGGTGAAAAACTGTTTTTT.

The chain couples TRBV5-1 to TRBJ2-4; 8 nucleotides align to TRBD1. The J segment lost 5 bases and the V segment lost 4 bases, leaving 8 bases of the junction unmatched. Germline assignment: CDR1 SGHRS and CDR2 YFSETQ. This CDR3 has 15 residues. DNA for the CDR3: TGCGCCAGCAGCAAGACAGGGGTTAGGGAAAACATTCAGTACTTC. It translates to CASSKTGVRENIQYF.

Comments on this clone: The junction and the germline gene differ at one end; a read error may be behind it. The chain uses TRBV19 and TRBJ2-3; 16 nucleotides agree with TRBD2. In germline, CDR1 is LNHDA, CDR2 SQIVND (reference sequence). The CDR3 has 14 residues. The CDR3: CASSTGLAGGRVHF. As DNA, the CDR3 is TGTGCCAGTAGTACGGGACTAGCGGGGGGGCGGGTGCATTTT.

This chain joins TRBV11-2 and TRBJ2-7, with a tentative D call TRBD2 (5 bases). Germline CDR1 and CDR2: SGHAT and FQNNGV. The CDR3 is 15 amino acids. Deletions cut 5 bases from V and 7 bases from J, with 21 bases between. The DNA for the CDR3 is TGTGCCAGCAGCGACCCTCTTAGGGTTCCGGGGGAGCAGTACTTC. Amino acid sequence: CASSDPLRVPGEQYF.

The V gene is TRBV28, the J gene TRBJ1-2, with TRBD1 identical over 7 bases. J was trimmed by 3 bases and V by 11 bases; bases with no gene match: 6. CDR1 and CDR2 from the germline V gene are MDHEN and SYDVKM. The CDR3 consists of 12 residues. The CDR3, as DNA: TGTGCCTCACAGGGGACCTACTATGGCTACACCTTC. The encoded protein is CASQGTYYGYTF.

The J gene is TRBJ2-7, the V gene TRBV7-8; 13 bases are shared with TRBD2. Germline V lookup: CDR1 SGHVS, CDR2 FQNEAQ. The CDR3 consists of 14 residues. Trimming removed 4 bases from V and 6 bases from J; junction bases left unmatched: 3. The CDR3 DNA reads TGTGCCAGCAGCTCGACTAGCGGGGGGATCGAGCAGTACTTC. It codes for CASSSTSGGIEQYF.

The rearrangement joins TRBV7-9 to TRBJ2-2; D is unresolved. V was clipped by 5 bases and J by 6 bases, with 4 bases between them. The CDR3 runs 11 residues. Germline CDR1 and CDR2: SEHNR and FQNEAQ (reference sequence). CDR3 in amino acids: CASSGPGELFF. CDR3 sequence (DNA): TGTGCCAGCAGCGGGCCCGGGGAGCTGTTTTTT. The whole variable domain, filled in from reference TRBV7-9 and TRBJ2-2, reads DTGVSQNPRHKITKRGQNVTFRCDPISEHNRLYWYRQTLGQGPEFLTYFQNEAQLEKSRLLSDRFSAERPKGSFSTLEIQRTEQGDSAMYLCASSGPGELFFGEGSRLTVL.

The chain joins TRBV28 to TRBJ2-5; maybe TRBD1 (5 bases). The DNA end favors TRBJ2-7, so the J call may be wrong. Germline-derived CDR1 and CDR2 are MDHEN and SYDVKM. The CDR3 contains 15 residues. As DNA, the CDR3 is TGTGCCAGCAGAAGGAGACAGATCAACTCCTACGAGCAGTACTTC. Translated, it gives CASRRRQINSYEQYF.

The rearrangement uses TRBV28 and TRBJ2-7, with D maybe TRBD1 (9 bases). This CDR3 comprises 17 residues. Germline CDR1 reads MDHEN; CDR2 reads SYDVKM. Trimming took off 2 bases at V and 12 bases at J, with 29 bases between the two ends. CDR3 loop: CASSLHADRGGGLVLYF. The DNA for the CDR3 is TGTGCCAGCAGTTTACACGCGGACAGGGGCGGGGGACTAGTCCTGTACTTC.

The chain employs TRBV28 and TRBJ2-1; D gene unclear. The germline V gene encodes CDR1 MDHEN and CDR2 SYDVKM. V was trimmed by 5 bases and J by 0 bases, leaving 14 bases between them. The CDR3 runs 16 residues. In nucleotides, the CDR3 is TGTGCCAGCAGTCCGCTAGATTCTAGCTCCTACAATGAGCAGTTCTTC. It is translated as CASSPLDSSSYNEQFF.

The chain has TRBV15 and TRBJ2-4; 10 positions agree with TRBD2. CDR3 length: 16 amino acids. V lost 0 bases, J lost 4 bases, and 3 bases stayed unmatched. Germline lookup yields CDR1 LNHNV and CDR2 YYDKDF (reference sequence). This CDR3 reads CATSRDRTSGKNIQYF. CDR3 DNA sequence: TGTGCCACCAGCAGAGATCGGACTAGCGGAAAAAACATTCAGTACTTC.

This clone occurred a few times. The chain couples TRBV27 to TRBJ2-2; D remains unclear. Germline V lookup: CDR1 MNHEY, CDR2 SMNVEV (reference sequence). Trimming shortened V by 6 bases and J by 0 bases, and 8 bases separated the two germline ends. This CDR3 spans 14 amino acids. The CDR3 bases are TGTGCCAGCAGCCCCCTCGCGAACACCGGGGAGCTGTTTTTT. This sequence encodes CASSPLANTGELFF.

This clone occurred a few times. The J gene is TRBJ1-1, the V gene TRBV5-5, with 7 bases that match TRBD1. CDR3 length: 15 residues. Trimming cost V 0 bases and J 8 bases; bases outside gene matches: 10. The germline CDR1 and CDR2 sequences are SGHKS and YYEKEE (reference sequence). CDR3 sequence (DNA): TGTGCCAGCAGCTTGGCACAGGGGAGGCCACAGGAAGCTTTCTTT. Protein: CASSLAQGRPQEAFF.

The rearrangement uses TRBV7-8 and TRBJ1-4, with a weak D call TRBD1 (6 bases). CDR1 SGHVS and CDR2 FQNEAQ come from the germline V gene. The CDR3 is 18 residues long. The V and J ends lost 2 bases and 0 bases respectively, with 16 bases between them. The CDR3: CASSLWRGAKATNEKLFF. The DNA of the CDR3 is TGTGCCAGCAGCTTATGGCGGGGGGCGAAAGCAACTAATGAAAAACTGTTTTTT. The full variable domain, completed using reference TRBV7-8 and TRBJ1-4, is GAGVSQSPRYKVAKRGQDVALRCDPISGHVSLFWYQQALGQGPEFLTYFQNEAQLDKSGLPSDRFFAERPEGSVSTLKIQRTQQEDSAVYLCASSLWRGAKATNEKLFFGSGTQLSVL.

This clone was observed a single time. The rearrangement links TRBV28 to TRBJ2-7, with D maybe TRBD2 (5 bases). This CDR3 is 13 amino acids long. Trimming stripped 5 bases from V and 6 bases from J, with 14 bases between. Germline CDR1 and CDR2: MDHEN and SYDVKM. CDR3 amino acids: CASSPSAGGEQYF. The CDR3 DNA sequence: TGTGCCAGCAGTCCCTCCGCAGGAGGCGAGCAGTACTTC.

This sequence joins TRBV18 and TRBJ1-5, with D unresolved. The V end lost 4 bases, the J end lost 7 bases, and 17 bases lay between the germline ends. Germline CDR1 and CDR2: KGHSH and LQKENI. This CDR3 has 15 residues. CDR3 sequence (DNA): TGTGCCAGCTCACGAAAAAGCCCTAACGGGCAGCCCCAGCATTTT. It codes for CASSRKSPNGQPQHF.

The gene calls are TRBV9 and TRBJ2-3, with 7 bases that match TRBD1. Germline trimming cut 0 bases from V and 2 bases from J; bases unmatched to any gene: 6. The length of the CDR3 is 16 residues. Per germline, CDR1 SGDLS and CDR2 YYNGEE. CDR3 sequence: CASSVARTGLTDTQYF. The DNA for the CDR3 is TGTGCCAGCAGCGTAGCTAGGACAGGACTCACAGATACGCAGTATTTT.

The V call is TRBV9, the J call TRBJ2-1, with 9 bases matching TRBD2. V was pared by 0 bases and J by 9 bases, with 10 bases of the junction left unmatched. The CDR3 covers 16 residues. Germline V gives CDR1 SGDLS, CDR2 YYNGEE. The DNA for the CDR3 is TGTGCCAGCAGCGTAGGCAGGGCTAGCGGGATGGCTGAGCAGTTCTTC. It is translated as CASSVGRASGMAEQFF.

The rearrangement uses TRBV15 and TRBJ2-1, with TRBD2 identical over 7 bases. This CDR3 is 15 amino acids long. The germline CDR1 and CDR2 sequences are LNHNV and YYDKDF (reference sequence). The trim removed 0 bases at V and 6 bases at J, leaving 5 bases unmatched. Here the CDR3 reads CATSRDRASGNEQFF. The CDR3 region has the DNA TGTGCCACCAGCAGAGATCGGGCTAGCGGCAATGAGCAGTTCTTC.

The gene calls are TRBV11-1 and TRBJ2-3; 12 bases are a match to TRBD2. The V and J ends lost 5 bases and 5 bases, in that order; junction bases with no gene match: 5. CDR1 SGHAT and CDR2 FQDESV come from the germline V gene (reference sequence). This CDR3 region has 15 residues. The CDR3 region has the DNA TGTGCCAGCAGCAACCTAGCGGGGGGGCGAGATACGCAGTATTTT. This gives the protein CASSNLAGGRDTQYF.